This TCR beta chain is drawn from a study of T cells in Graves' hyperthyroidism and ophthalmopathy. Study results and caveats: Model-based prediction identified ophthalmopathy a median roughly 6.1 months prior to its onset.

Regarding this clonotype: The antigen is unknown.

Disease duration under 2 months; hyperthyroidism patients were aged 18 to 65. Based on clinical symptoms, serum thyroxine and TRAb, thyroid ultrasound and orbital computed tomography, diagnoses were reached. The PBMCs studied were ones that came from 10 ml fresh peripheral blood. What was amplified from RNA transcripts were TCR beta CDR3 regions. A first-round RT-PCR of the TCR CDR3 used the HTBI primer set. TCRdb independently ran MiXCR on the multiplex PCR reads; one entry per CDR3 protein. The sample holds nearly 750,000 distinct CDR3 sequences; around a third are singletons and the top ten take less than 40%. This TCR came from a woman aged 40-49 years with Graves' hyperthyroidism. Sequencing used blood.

The CDR3 region is CASSLEPTRQGYTETQYF. Here the CDR3 DNA reads TGTGCCAGCAGCTTAGAACCCACGCGACAGGGATACACGGAGACCCAGTACTTC. The V gene is TRBV7-9, the J gene TRBJ2-5; 7 bases align to TRBD1. The CDR3 covers 18 residues. CDR1 is SEHNR, CDR2 FQNEAQ, per germline (reference sequence). J lost 5 bases, V lost 1 base, and 16 bases had no gene match.